This TCR beta chain was captured in a study of CD8 T cells in ankylosing spondylitis. This clonotype was recorded many times. Its matching antigen is unknown. J was trimmed by 5 bases and V by 3 bases; bases with no gene match: 10. Germline assignment: CDR1 SGHNT and CDR2 YYREEE (reference sequence). This CDR3 contains 15 residues. General study results and limits: Those disease-linked clones were CD8+; they were also relatively rare in peripheral blood. Reports say disease-linked clones showed up significantly more in matched ankylosing spondylitis synovial fluid.

One entry per CDR3 protein, called by TCRdb with MiXCR from the 5' RACE reads. Here the sample spans 110,000 to 150,000 distinct CDR3 sequences, 7% to 9% being singletons. The TCR sequence derives from a male donor with ankylosing spondylitis. Sequencing input: synovial fluid, either unsorted or a sorted T cell fraction (not recorded which). This chain connects TRBV5-4 to TRBJ2-5; TRBD2 matches 7 bases. The CDR3 region is CASSSVREGSETQYF. The CDR3 DNA sequence: TGTGCCAGCAGCTCGGTTAGGGAGGGGTCGGAGACCCAGTACTTC.